The 8 T cell receptor beta chains given below trace back to one sample, sequenced in a study of blood T cell repertoires in COVID-19. Some clones are missing from TCRdb's copy, which holds only in-frame ones; the method was immunoSEQ multiplex PCR. The sample includes about 170,000 clones, approximately 92% of them seen just once. The sequencing input was peripheral blood. The receptors come from a woman aged 50 to 60 with acute or convalescent COVID-19.

This clone occurred a few times. At one boundary the junction diverges from the germline segment, which might be a read error. This chain connects TRBV4-1 to TRBJ1-6; perhaps TRBD1 as D (5 bases). The CDR3 sequence is 14 residues long. Looked up from germline, CDR1 is MGHRA and CDR2 is YSYEKL. The CDR3 bases are TGCGCCAGCAACCAAGAGCAGGGTGAATCACCCCTCCACTTT. It is translated as CASNQEQGESPLHF.

V usage is TRBV12-3 or TRBV12-4 and J usage is TRBJ2-3; D unclear. V lost 6 bases to trimming and J lost 3 bases, with 4 bases between them. The CDR3 extends over 11 amino acids. The CDR3 DNA reads as TGTGCCAGCAGCATGACAGATACGCAGTATTTT. Encoded protein: CASSMTDTQYF.

The CDR3 sequence is CASSSAGNTEAFF. The CDR3 DNA follows: TGTGCCAGCAGTTCCGCAGGGAACACTGAAGCTTTCTTT. The chain uses TRBV27 and TRBJ1-1; no firm D call. V was shortened by 4 bases and J by 1 base, with 7 bases between the two germline ends. CDR3 length equals 13 residues. The germline gives CDR1 MNHEY, CDR2 SMNVEV (reference sequence).

A single count supports this clone. This sequence joins TRBV3-1 (or the pseudogene TRBV3-2) and TRBJ1-1; TRBD1 matches at 8 bases. Looked up from germline, CDR1 is LGHDT and CDR2 is YNNKEL (reference sequence). Unmatched junction bases numbered 9, after V lost 4 bases and J lost 5 bases. The CDR3 is made up of 15 amino acids. CDR3 sequence reads: CASSRRGQGRTEAFF. The DNA for the CDR3 is TGTGCCAGCAGCCGCCGCGGACAGGGTCGGACTGAAGCTTTCTTT.

The chain couples TRBV23-1 to TRBJ2-2; D might be TRBD2 (6 bases). TRBV23-1 is an ORF, with its function uncertain. Trimming took off 4 bases at V and 4 bases at J, with 22 bases between the two ends. The CDR3 extends over 18 amino acids. Written as DNA, the CDR3 is TGCGCCAGCAGTCTCGGGGCCTGGCGGGGAGCCGCCACCGGGGAGCTGTTTTTT. Translated, it gives CASSLGAWRGAATGELFF.

The chain joins TRBV9 to TRBJ2-1, with D unresolved. The CDR3 extends over 13 amino acids. V dropped 3 bases and J dropped 0 bases, with 4 bases sitting between them. CDR1 is SGDLS and CDR2 is YYNGEE in the germline V gene. CDR3 region: CASSASSYNEQFF. CDR3 sequence (DNA): TGTGCCAGCAGCGCTAGCTCCTACAATGAGCAGTTCTTC. Full variable domain (outside the CDR3, taken from reference TRBV9 and TRBJ2-1): DSGVTQTPKHLITATGQRVTLRCSPRSGDLSVYWYQQSLDQGLQFLIQYYNGEERAKGNILERFSAQQFPDLHSELNLSSLELGDSALYFCASSASSYNEQFFGPGTRLTVL.

The rearrangement joins TRBV3-1 (or the pseudogene TRBV3-2) to TRBJ1-1; no clear D. The ends were cut back, 4 bases at V and 3 bases at J, with 12 bases in the middle. This CDR3 region has 14 residues. The germline V gene encodes CDR1 LGHDT and CDR2 YNNKEL (reference sequence). CDR3 nucleotide sequence: TGTGCCAGCAGCCGAGCGGAGGAATACACTGAAGCTTTCTTT. Protein sequence: CASSRAEEYTEAFF.

This chain links TRBV19 with TRBJ1-2; TRBD1 matches 9 bases. The ends lost 4 bases at V and 4 bases at J; junction bases unmatched: 4. CDR1 and CDR2 (germline): LNHDA, SQIVND (reference sequence). CDR3 size: 14 residues. As DNA, the CDR3 is TGTGCCAGTAGTAGGACAGGGGTTAGCTATGGCTACACCTTC. Protein: CASSRTGVSYGYTF. The full variable domain, in which reference TRBV19 and TRBJ1-2 provide the parts outside the CDR3, is DGGITQSPKYLFRKEGQNVTLSCEQNLNHDAMYWYRQDPGQGLRLIYYSQIVNDFQKGDIAEGYSVSREKKESFPLTVTSAQKNPTAFYLCASSRTGVSYGYTFGSGTRLTVV.